These T cell receptor beta chains were read from a single sample in a study of PD-1 blockade in classical Hodgkin lymphoma. The protocol was immunoSEQ multiplex PCR, while the TCRdb copy is restricted to in-frame clones and leaves out a portion. Seen here are 11,000 to 15,000 clones, about 73% observed once, and the top ten hold over 20%. The specimen comprised peripheral blood mononuclear cells (PBMCs), sampled before the second cycle of nivolumab. The receptors here all came from a human donor with classical Hodgkin lymphoma. CDR3s include the opening cysteine and the closing phenylalanine or tryptophan. The D gene is left open where the match is weak. The size entry is marked missing in some rows and otherwise reads once, few, many or a size class.

D gene	V gene	J gene	clone size	CDR3 protein	CDR3 DNA
-	TRBV6-5	TRBJ1-1	once	CASRPGGGNTEAFF	TGTGCCAGCAGGCCAGGTGGAGGGAACACTGAAGCTTTCTTT
-	TRBV11-3	TRBJ2-5	-	CASSLGAGNQETQYF	TGTGCCAGCAGCTTAGGGGCGGGGAACCAAGAGACCCAGTACTTC
-	TRBV18	TRBJ1-5	-	CASSPLRDQPQHF	TGTGCCAGCTCACCTCTGAGGGACCAGCCCCAGCATTTT
-	TRBV7-9	TRBJ1-5	-	CASSSDGISNQPQHF	TGTGCCAGCAGCTCAGATGGCATTAGCAATCAGCCCCAGCATTTT
TRBD1	TRBV5-4	TRBJ1-2	once	CASSSRPGGSIHTF	TGTGCCAGCAGCTCCCGCCCAGGGGGCTCTATCCACACCTTC
TRBD1	TRBV5-1	TRBJ1-4	few	CASSFRQGEKLFF	TGCGCCAGCAGCTTCAGACAGGGTGAAAAACTGTTTTTT
TRBD1	TRBV5-1	TRBJ1-6	-	CASSPTGSGSPLHF	TGCGCCAGCAGCCCGACAGGGTCAGGCTCACCCCTCCACTTT
TRBD1	TRBV28	TRBJ1-2	-	CASSQRTGTNYGYTF	TGTGCCAGCAGTCAAAGGACAGGGACCAACTATGGCTACACCTTC
TRBD1	TRBV2	TRBJ1-6	few	CASSVRDRAVSPLHF	TGTGCCAGCAGTGTAAGGGACAGGGCTGTTTCACCCCTCCACTTT
-	TRBV9	TRBJ1-6	-	CASSEGEVPPLHF	TGTGCCAGCAGCGAGGGAGAGGTCCCACCCCTCCACTTT
TRBD1	TRBV6-6	TRBJ2-7	-	CASSWTGVEAYEQYF	TGTGCCAGCAGTTGGACAGGGGTTGAAGCGTACGAGCAGTACTTC
-	TRBV7-2	TRBJ1-1	-	CASSLSSVMNTEAFF	TGTGCCAGCAGCTTATCGTCCGTCATGAACACTGAAGCTTTCTTT
TRBD1	TRBV7-6	TRBJ2-1	-	CASSVGQGWEQFF	TGTGCCAGCAGCGTGGGACAGGGTTGGGAGCAGTTCTTC
-	TRBV6-4	TRBJ2-1	few	CASRTPEAKNPDQFF	TGTGCCAGCAGGACCCCCGAGGCGAAGAACCCGGATCAGTTCTTC
-	TRBV7-9	TRBJ1-3	-	CASRQNSGNTIYF	TGTGCCAGCAGGCAAAACTCTGGAAACACCATATATTTT
TRBD1	TRBV13	TRBJ1-2	-	CASTVTGDYGYTF	TGTGCCAGCACCGTGACAGGGGATTATGGCTACACCTTC
-	TRBV11-2	TRBJ2-7	-	CASSFGWGITSYEQYF	TGTGCCAGCAGCTTTGGTTGGGGAATCACCTCCTACGAGCAGTACTTC
-	TRBV30	TRBJ1-2	once	CAWRLRGGYTF	TGTGCCTGGAGACTGCGGGGTGGCTACACCTTC
-	TRBV5-6	TRBJ1-5	-	CASSFWGRSNQPQHF	TGTGCCAGCAGCTTTTGGGGACGGAGCAATCAGCCCCAGCATTTT
-	TRBV5-1	TRBJ1-3	-	CASRIDSPGNTIYF	TGCGCCAGCAGAATAGACAGTCCTGGAAACACCATATATTTT
-	TRBV6-1	TRBJ1-2	-	CASSELGLSNYGYTF	TGTGCCAGCAGTGAATTAGGTCTCTCTAACTATGGCTACACCTTC
-	TRBV30	TRBJ2-2	few	CAWSRQVGAAGELFF	TGTGCCTGGAGCCGCCAAGTGGGGGCCGCGGGGGAGCTGTTTTTT
-	TRBV19	TRBJ2-2	few	CASSPWGAYTGELFF	TGTGCCAGTAGTCCTTGGGGGGCTTACACCGGGGAGCTGTTTTTT
TRBD1	TRBV28	TRBJ1-1	-	CASSLFQGTGVGEAFF	TGTGCCAGCAGTTTGTTCCAAGGGACAGGGGTGGGTGAAGCTTTCTTT
TRBD1	TRBV2	TRBJ2-2	once	CASSVDRGAPTGELFF	TGTGCCAGCAGTGTGGACAGGGGCGCACCCACCGGGGAGCTGTTTTTT
TRBD1	TRBV2	TRBJ1-4	-	CASTPRGTGNEKLFF	TGTGCCAGCACCCCTAGGGGGACAGGCAATGAAAAACTGTTTTTT
-	TRBV6-5	TRBJ1-2	-	CATARQASNGYTF	TGTGCCACCGCCCGACAGGCCTCTAATGGCTACACCTTC
-	TRBV4-1	TRBJ1-1	-	CASSQEEHRVGSTEAFF	TGCGCCAGCAGCCAAGAAGAACACAGGGTGGGATCAACTGAAGCTTTCTTT
TRBD2	TRBV27	TRBJ2-3	-	CASSDPKILGRGGSDTQYF	TGTGCCAGCAGCGATCCAAAAATATTGGGGCGGGGGGGCTCAGATACGCAGTATTTT
-	TRBV27	TRBJ1-4	-	CASSFLGSSEKLFF	TGTGCCAGCAGTTTCTTGGGGTCAAGCGAAAAACTGTTTTTT
-	TRBV5-1	TRBJ2-7	few	CASSLVEGRAYEQYF	TGCGCCAGCAGCTTGGTTGAGGGCAGGGCCTACGAGCAGTACTTC
-	TRBV7-9	TRBJ1-2	-	CASRDSYGYTF	TGTGCCAGCAGAGACAGTTATGGCTACACCTTC
-	TRBV18	TRBJ2-7	-	CASSPLVNSYEQYF	TGTGCCAGCTCACCACTAGTAAACAGCTACGAGCAGTACTTC
-	TRBV9	TRBJ2-3	-	CASSMAGGGGNTDTQYF	TGTGCCAGCAGTATGGCTGGAGGGGGGGGCAACACAGATACGCAGTATTTT
-	TRBV29-1	TRBJ1-1	few	CSVWERTEAFF	TGCAGCGTCTGGGAGAGGACTGAAGCTTTCTTT
-	TRBV28	TRBJ2-4	-	CASSFTRAKNIQYF	TGTGCCAGCAGCTTCACCAGGGCCAAAAACATTCAGTACTTC
-	TRBV29-1	TRBJ2-3	-	CSVEAPSTDTQYF	TGCAGCGTTGAGGCACCGAGCACAGATACGCAGTATTTT
-	TRBV7-2	TRBJ1-1	-	CASSSAGTGGTEAFF	TGTGCCAGCAGCTCTGCCGGGACTGGGGGGACTGAAGCTTTCTTT
-	TRBV7-9	TRBJ2-7	-	CASSSGASYEQYF	TGTGCCAGCAGCTCTGGAGCGTCCTACGAGCAGTACTTC
-	TRBV6-6	TRBJ2-3	medium-sized	CASGAGAGTDTQYF	TGTGCCAGCGGGGCGGGGGCAGGCACAGATACGCAGTATTTT
TRBD1	TRBV2	TRBJ1-1	-	CASSDQGQRNTEAFF	TGTGCCAGCAGTGATCAGGGACAGCGAAACACTGAAGCTTTCTTT
-	TRBV7-2	TRBJ1-6	once	CASSPRQGYNSPLHF	TGTGCCAGCAGCCCCCGCCAGGGTTATAATTCACCCCTCCACTTT
-	TRBV19	TRBJ2-7	-	CASSIRTMGEQYF	TGTGCCAGTAGTATCCGGACAATGGGCGAGCAGTACTTC
-	TRBV6-5	TRBJ1-2	-	CASSYSGTSYGYTF	TGTGCCAGCAGTTACTCGGGCACGAGCTATGGCTACACCTTC
-	TRBV30	TRBJ2-7	-	CAWSEVLYEQYF	TGTGCCTGGAGTGAAGTCCTCTACGAGCAGTACTTC
-	TRBV29-1	TRBJ2-3	-	CSVLGTGTQYF	TGCAGCGTTCTCGGGACTGGTACGCAGTATTTT
TRBD2	TRBV7-8	TRBJ2-1	-	CASSVRLAGGPNEQFF	TGTGCCAGCAGCGTCCGACTAGCGGGGGGGCCGAATGAGCAGTTCTTC
-	TRBV21-1	TRBJ2-5	-	CASRPLHPGLDLAETQYF	TGTGCCAGCAGACCCCTCCACCCGGGACTTGACTTAGCGGAGACCCAGTACTTC
TRBD1	TRBV7-2	TRBJ1-1	-	CASSSGQAGEAFF	TGTGCCAGCAGCTCAGGACAGGCGGGGGAAGCTTTCTTT
TRBD1	TRBV7-2	TRBJ1-2	once	CASSLWTGWTGGYTF	TGTGCCAGCAGCCTATGGACAGGGTGGACTGGTGGCTACACCTTC